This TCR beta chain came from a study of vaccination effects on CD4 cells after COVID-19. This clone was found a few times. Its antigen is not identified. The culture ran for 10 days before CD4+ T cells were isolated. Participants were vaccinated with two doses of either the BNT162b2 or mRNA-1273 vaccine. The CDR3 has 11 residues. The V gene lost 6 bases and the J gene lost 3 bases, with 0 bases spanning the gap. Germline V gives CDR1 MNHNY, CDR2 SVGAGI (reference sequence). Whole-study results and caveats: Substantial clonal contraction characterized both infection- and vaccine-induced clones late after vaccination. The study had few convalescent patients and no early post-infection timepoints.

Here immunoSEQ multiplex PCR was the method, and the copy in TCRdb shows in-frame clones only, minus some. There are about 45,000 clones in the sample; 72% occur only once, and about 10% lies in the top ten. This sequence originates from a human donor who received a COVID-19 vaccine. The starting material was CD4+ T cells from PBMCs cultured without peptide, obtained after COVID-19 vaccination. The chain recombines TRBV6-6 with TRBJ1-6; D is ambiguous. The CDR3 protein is CASSYNSPLHF. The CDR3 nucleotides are TGTGCCAGCAGCTATAATTCACCCCTCCACTTT.